Here is one T cell receptor (beta chain) with its context. Its antigen is not identified. The sample is drawn from a study of T cell responses to AZD1222 COVID-19 vaccine. The overall study: Second-dose recipients at about 4 or about 12 weeks were treated as one pooled group. General observations from the study: A reported finding is that nearly half of spike-specific TCRs target unmutated variant regions. Dominant at 160-218 and 743-854, vaccine-associated CD4 TCRs also spanned spike. A mostly white British donor set with more females was recruited, and clonal diversity was possibly underestimated.

Libraries were prepared by immunoSEQ multiplex PCR; TCRdb keeps only in-frame clonotypes and omits some of them. The sample has more than 140,000 clones; 80% to 90% are singletons. V lost 1 base to trimming and J lost 0 bases; unmatched junction nucleotides: 16. This CDR3 spans 20 amino acids. Germline loops: CDR1 SGDLS, CDR2 YYNGEE. This rearrangement joins TRBV9 to TRBJ2-1, with 7 bases matching TRBD2. The starting material was peripheral blood, obtained on day 0 of AZD1222 vaccination. The origin of this receptor is an adult in good health. CDR3 loop: CASSVLAVSLLDSSYNEQFF. For the CDR3, the DNA is TGTGCCAGCAGCGTACTAGCGGTATCTTTATTAGACAGCTCCTACAATGAGCAGTTCTTC.